This TCR beta chain was observed in a study of T cells after yellow fever vaccination. Concerning this clonotype: Its matching antigen is unknown.

Germline V gene data show CDR1 as MNHEY and CDR2 as SVGEGT. The ends lost 0 bases at V and 6 bases at J; junction bases unmatched: 15. This CDR3 has 18 residues. Overall study findings and caveats: After the booster, 96% of CD4 and around nine tenths of CD8 primary-response clones were re-detected.

TCRdb reprocessed the 5' RACE reads via MiXCR and lists one record per CDR3 protein. The sample contains approximately 350,000 distinct CDR3 sequences, roughly 11% of which appear only once. The chain joins TRBV6-2 or TRBV6-3 to TRBJ2-7; 9 nucleotides agree with TRBD1. The receptor comes from a man aged 18 to 29 who received the YFV17D yellow fever vaccine. The sequenced sample was PBMCs, obtained on the day of the first yellow fever vaccination. The CDR3 region has the DNA TGTGCCAGCAGTTACTCGTCTCTTGCGGGACAGGGCGTGGGCGAGCAGTACGTC. It yields the protein CASSYSSLAGQGVGEQYV.